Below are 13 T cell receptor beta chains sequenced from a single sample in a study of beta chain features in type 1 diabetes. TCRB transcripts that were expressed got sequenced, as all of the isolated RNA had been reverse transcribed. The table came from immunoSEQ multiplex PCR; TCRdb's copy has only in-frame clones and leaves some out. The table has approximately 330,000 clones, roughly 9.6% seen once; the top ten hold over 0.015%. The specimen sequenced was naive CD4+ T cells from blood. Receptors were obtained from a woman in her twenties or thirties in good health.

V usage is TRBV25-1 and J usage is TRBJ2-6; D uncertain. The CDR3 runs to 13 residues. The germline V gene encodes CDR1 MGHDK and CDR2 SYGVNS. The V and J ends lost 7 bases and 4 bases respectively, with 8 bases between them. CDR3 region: CASTVSGANVLTF. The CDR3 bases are TGTGCCAGCACCGTTTCGGGGGCCAACGTCCTGACTTTC.

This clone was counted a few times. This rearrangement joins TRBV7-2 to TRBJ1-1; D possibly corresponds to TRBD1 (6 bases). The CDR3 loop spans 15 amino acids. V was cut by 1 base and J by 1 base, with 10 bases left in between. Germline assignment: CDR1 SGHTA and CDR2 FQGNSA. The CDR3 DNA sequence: TGTGCCAGCAGCTTAGAACGCAGGGGGAACACTGAAGCTTTCTTT. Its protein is CASSLERRGNTEAFF.

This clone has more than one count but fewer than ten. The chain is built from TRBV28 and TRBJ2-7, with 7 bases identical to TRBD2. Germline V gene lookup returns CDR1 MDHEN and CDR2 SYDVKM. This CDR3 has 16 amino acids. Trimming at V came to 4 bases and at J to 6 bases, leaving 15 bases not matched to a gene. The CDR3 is CASSSGGSPLRGEQYF. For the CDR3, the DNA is TGTGCCAGCAGTTCCGGCGGGAGCCCCCTCCGGGGCGAGCAGTACTTC.

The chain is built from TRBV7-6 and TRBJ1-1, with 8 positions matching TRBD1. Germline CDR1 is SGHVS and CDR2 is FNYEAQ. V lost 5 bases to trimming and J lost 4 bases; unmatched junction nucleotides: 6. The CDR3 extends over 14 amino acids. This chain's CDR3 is CASSPTGVGTEAFF. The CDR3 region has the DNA TGTGCCAGCAGCCCGACAGGGGTGGGCACTGAAGCTTTCTTT.

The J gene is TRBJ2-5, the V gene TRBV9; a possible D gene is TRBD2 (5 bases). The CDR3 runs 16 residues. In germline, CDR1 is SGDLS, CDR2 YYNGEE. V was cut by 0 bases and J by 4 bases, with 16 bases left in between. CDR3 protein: CASSVGAAELGETQYF. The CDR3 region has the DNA TGTGCCAGCAGCGTAGGGGCAGCGGAGCTCGGAGAGACCCAGTACTTC.

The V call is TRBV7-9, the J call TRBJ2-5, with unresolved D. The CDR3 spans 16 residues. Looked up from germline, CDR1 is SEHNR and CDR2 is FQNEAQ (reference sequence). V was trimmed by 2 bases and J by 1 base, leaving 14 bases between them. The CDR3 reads CASSLHPLTTQETQYF. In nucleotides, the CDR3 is TGTGCCAGCAGCTTACATCCCTTAACTACCCAAGAGACCCAGTACTTC.

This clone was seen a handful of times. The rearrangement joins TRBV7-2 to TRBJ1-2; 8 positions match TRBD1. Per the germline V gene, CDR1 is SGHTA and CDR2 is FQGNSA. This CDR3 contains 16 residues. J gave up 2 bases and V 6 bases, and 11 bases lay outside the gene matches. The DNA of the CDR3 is TGTGCCAGCAGACCCGCTACAGGGGGAGTGAACTATGGCTACACCTTC. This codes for CASRPATGGVNYGYTF.

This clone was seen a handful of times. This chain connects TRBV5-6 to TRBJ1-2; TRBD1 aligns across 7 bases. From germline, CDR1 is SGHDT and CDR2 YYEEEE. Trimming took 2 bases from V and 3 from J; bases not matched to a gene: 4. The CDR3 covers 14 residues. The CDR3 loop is CASSFEGQYYGYTF. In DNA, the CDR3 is TGTGCCAGCAGCTTTGAGGGACAGTACTATGGCTACACCTTC.

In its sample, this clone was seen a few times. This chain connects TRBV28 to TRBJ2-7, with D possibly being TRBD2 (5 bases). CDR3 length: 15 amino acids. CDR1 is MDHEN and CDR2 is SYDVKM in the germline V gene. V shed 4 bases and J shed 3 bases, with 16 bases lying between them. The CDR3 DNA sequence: TGTGCCAGCAGTTCAGAGGACTCGCTACGCTACGAGCAGTACTTC. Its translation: CASSSEDSLRYEQYF.

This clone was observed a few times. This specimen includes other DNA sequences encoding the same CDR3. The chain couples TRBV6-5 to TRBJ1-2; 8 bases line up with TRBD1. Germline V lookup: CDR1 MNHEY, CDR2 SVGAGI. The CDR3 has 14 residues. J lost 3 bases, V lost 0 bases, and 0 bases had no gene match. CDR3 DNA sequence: TGTGCCAGCAGTTACTCGGGACAGGACTATGGCTACACCTTC. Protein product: CASSYSGQDYGYTF.

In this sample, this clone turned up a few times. Here the CDR3 reads CASSSTAGGLSEQYF. In nucleotides, the CDR3 is TGCGCCAGCAGCTCGACAGCGGGAGGGCTAAGCGAGCAGTACTTC. V is TRBV5-1 and J is TRBJ2-7; TRBD2 aligns across 10 bases. Germline assignment: CDR1 SGHRS and CDR2 YFSETQ. The CDR3 is made up of 15 amino acids. Germline trimming cut 3 bases from V and 6 bases from J; bases unmatched to any gene: 9.

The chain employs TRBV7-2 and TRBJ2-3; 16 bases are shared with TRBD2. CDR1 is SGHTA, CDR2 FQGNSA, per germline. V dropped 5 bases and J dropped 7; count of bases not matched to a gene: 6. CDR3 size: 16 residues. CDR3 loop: CASSPQGLAGGNTQYF. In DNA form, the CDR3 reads TGTGCCAGCAGCCCGCAGGGACTAGCGGGAGGGAATACGCAGTATTTT.

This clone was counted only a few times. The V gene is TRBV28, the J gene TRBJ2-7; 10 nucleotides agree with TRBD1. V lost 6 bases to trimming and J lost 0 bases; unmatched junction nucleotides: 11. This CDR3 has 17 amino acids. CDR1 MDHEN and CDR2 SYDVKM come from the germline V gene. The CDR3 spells CASSAGRQGASSYEQYF. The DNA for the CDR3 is TGTGCCAGCAGCGCAGGCAGACAGGGGGCTAGCTCCTACGAGCAGTACTTC. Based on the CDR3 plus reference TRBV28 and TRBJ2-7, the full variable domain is DVKVTQSSRYLVKRTGEKVFLECVQDMDHENMFWYRQDPGLGLRLIYFSYDVKMKEKGDIPEGYSVSREKKERFSLILESASTNQTSMYLCASSAGRQGASSYEQYFGPGTRLTVT.